This T cell receptor beta chain was documented in a study of T-cell memory formation after mild COVID-19. TCRdb reanalysed the 5' RACE reads using MiXCR and keeps one entry per CDR3 protein. The data show roughly 240,000 distinct CDR3 sequences, with about a sixth seen just once and about a fifth held by the top ten. Study conclusions and caveats: Some clones that responded turned up in pre-infection memory, which suggests that cross-reactive memory joined in.

CDR3 length: 15 amino acids. CDR1 and CDR2 from the germline V gene are WSHSY and SAAADI. Trimming stripped 3 bases from V and 5 bases from J, with 16 bases between. Comments on this clonotype: The antigen is unknown.

The receptor was isolated from a man aged 18-30 years who had mild COVID-19 (a few samples of this study predate the infection). Cell type and time point are not known. The chain carries TRBV10-2 and TRBJ2-5; no definite D call. What was sequenced was PBMCs or a T cell subset sorted from them (not recorded which). The CDR3 protein is CASSDWRRSSETQYF. In DNA, the CDR3 is TGCGCCAGCAGTGATTGGCGCCGGTCGAGTGAGACCCAGTACTTC.